This TCR beta chain was sequenced for a study of blood T cell repertoires in COVID-19. Across the whole study: The United States, Italy and Spain were the sources of the acute and convalescent COVID-19 samples.

While infection was still active, Seattle patients were enrolled and then followed longitudinally. Methods used by the authors: Reference gene primer amplification yielded estimated nucleated cell counts. The assay was immunoSEQ multiplex PCR, and TCRdb's table has in-frame clones only and misses some. D and trimming were read from the DNA, whereas the V and J calls and clone size are those reported in that table. The table includes approximately 240,000 clones, around 90% detected once. This clone was seen just once. This receptor was obtained from a man younger than 45 with COVID-19, enrolled during active disease. Sequences were obtained from peripheral blood.

CDR3 bases: TGTGCCAGCAGAACGGGAACCGGGACAGGGGGATATAATGGTGAAGCTTTCTTT. It translates to CASRTGTGTGGYNGEAFF. The chain is built from TRBV2 and TRBJ1-1; TRBD1 agrees at 11 bases. Germline-derived CDR1 and CDR2 are SNHLY and FYNNEI. The V gene end was trimmed by 6 bases and the J gene end by 7 bases; junction bases not matched to a gene: 19. The CDR3 extends over 18 amino acids.